This entry lists 8 T cell receptor beta chains sequenced from one sample in a study of OX40 agonist ivuxolimab in advanced cancers. Assay: immunoSEQ multiplex PCR; the TCRdb copy retains only in-frame clones and omits some. The sample consists of about 20,000 clones, about 83% of them appearing once. Specimen: CD4+ or CD8+ T cells sorted from blood, collected in a trial of the OX40 agonist ivuxolimab. The origin of the receptors is an adult with an advanced solid tumor such as melanoma, head and neck, liver or kidney cancer.

This rearrangement joins TRBV7-3 to TRBJ2-3; no clear D gene. Germline CDR1 and CDR2: SGHTA and FQGTGA. The CDR3 sequence is 12 residues long. V lost 2 bases and J 4 bases, leaving 4 bases between the germline ends. The CDR3 DNA follows: TGTGCCAGCAGCTTAGACTCAGATACGCAGTATTTT. Its protein product is CASSLDSDTQYF.

This clone was counted only a few times. V usage is TRBV19 and J usage is TRBJ2-4; 7 nucleotides line up with TRBD1. Germline CDR1 LNHDA, CDR2 SQIVND (reference sequence). CDR3 length equals 13 residues. Unmatched junction bases numbered 2, after V lost 1 base and J lost 8 bases. The CDR3 bases are TGTGCCAGTAGTATAGGAACAGGGGACATTCAGTACTTC. Translated, it gives CASSIGTGDIQYF.

CDR3 nucleotides: TGTGCCAGCAAACTTCCCGGGACAGGGAACTATGGCTACACCTTC. It specifies CASKLPGTGNYGYTF. The V call is TRBV28, the J call TRBJ1-2; 9 bases are shared with TRBD1. V shed 7 bases, J shed 2 bases, and the junction held 8 bases outside the gene matches. From germline, CDR1 is MDHEN and CDR2 SYDVKM. The CDR3 is 15 amino acids.

The chain links TRBV9 to TRBJ2-7; no firm D call. The V end lost 3 bases, the J end lost 0 bases, and 13 bases lay between the germline ends. The germline gives CDR1 SGDLS, CDR2 YYNGEE. The CDR3 totals 15 residues. The CDR3 DNA is TGTGCCAGCAGCGCCGAGATCAGCAGCTCCTACGAGCAGTACTTC. This translates into CASSAEISSSYEQYF.

The chain has TRBV19 and TRBJ2-1; no clear D gene. The germline V gene encodes CDR1 LNHDA and CDR2 SQIVND (reference sequence). This CDR3 has 15 amino acids. V was cut by 3 bases and J by 2 bases, with 11 bases left in between. The CDR3 protein is CASSMPGRTYNEQFF. CDR3 bases: TGTGCCAGTAGTATGCCAGGTAGGACCTACAATGAGCAGTTCTTC.

J is TRBJ1-2 and V is TRBV5-1; no reliable D call. The CDR3 sequence is 12 residues long. In germline, CDR1 is SGHRS, CDR2 YFSETQ. With 0 bases removed from V and 7 bases from J, the gap between germline ends came to 7 bases. The CDR3 reads CASSLDSAGYTF. CDR3 DNA: TGCGCCAGCAGCTTGGACTCGGCTGGCTACACCTTC.

The J gene is TRBJ1-2, the V gene TRBV4-1, with D possibly matching TRBD1 (5 bases). This CDR3 has 17 residues. Germline V lookup: CDR1 MGHRA, CDR2 YSYEKL. The V end lost 1 base, the J end lost 8 bases, and 23 bases lay between the germline ends. CDR3 in amino acids: CASSQVEGRGVMRGYTF. The CDR3 DNA reads as TGCGCCAGCAGCCAAGTAGAGGGGAGGGGAGTTATGCGGGGCTACACCTTC.

The chain recombines TRBV27 with TRBJ1-5; TRBD1 aligns across 7 bases. Germline V gene data show CDR1 as MNHEY and CDR2 as SMNVEV (reference sequence). This CDR3 has 17 residues. V was pared by 3 bases and J by 4 bases, with 12 bases of the junction left unmatched. The DNA for the CDR3 is TGTGCCAGCAGTTTCCTAGGGGACAGTACCCGAAATCAGCCCCAGCATTTT. As protein: CASSFLGDSTRNQPQHF.